The TCR beta chain described here comes from a study of T cell repertoires in cytomegalovirus infection. This clonotype was detected a few times. Its antigen is unidentified. TCRdb analysed the reads with MiXCR anew, one entry per CDR3 protein. The sample consists of about 920,000 distinct CDR3 sequences, approximately 33% of them appearing once. CDR1 is ENHRY and CDR2 is SYGVKD in the germline V gene. This CDR3 is 13 amino acids long. Trimming took off 0 bases at V and 3 bases at J, with 6 bases between the two ends. Study outcomes and limitations: Within the response measured ex vivo, HLA-C-restricted CMV-specific TCR beta clonotypes were dominant. Carriers of CMV plus the relevant HLA were identified by cumulative public TCR beta family frequency.

The chain is built from TRBV10-3 and TRBJ2-7, with D uncertain. This sequence was found in a human donor in good health (CMV status not recorded). Some clones in this sample may be carry-over from other donors' samples. The source was cultured CD8+ T cells from PBMCs, collected from culture after CMV antigen stimulation. CDR3 nucleotide sequence: TGTGCCATCAGTGAGTCTTCCAGCTACGAGCAGTACTTC. Protein sequence: CAISESSSYEQYF.